These 12 T cell receptor beta chains originate from one sample sequenced in a study of Tregs in tolerant kidney transplant recipients. The data were produced by immunoSEQ multiplex PCR, yet TCRdb's version contains in-frame clones alone and is incomplete. This sample carries 60,000 or so clones, roughly 88% of them seen once, and the ten largest clones take 2.1%. The source material was Tregs from blood, sampled before the transplant. All receptors derive from a human donor who received a combined kidney and bone marrow transplant.

The V and J genes are TRBV10-2 and TRBJ1-6; 8 bases are a match to TRBD1. Germline V lookup: CDR1 WSHSY, CDR2 SAAADI. Trimming at V came to 10 bases and at J to 10 bases, leaving 18 bases not matched to a gene. The CDR3 sequence is 16 residues long. The CDR3 sequence is CATSRQGTTPGSPLHF. DNA for the CDR3: TGCGCCACCAGCAGACAGGGGACCACCCCTGGCTCACCCCTCCACTTT.

The chain recombines TRBV7-2 with TRBJ1-2; possibly TRBD1 for D (5 bases). The CDR3 sequence is 13 residues long. CDR1 is SGHTA and CDR2 is FQGNSA in the germline V gene. Trimming pared 1 base from V and 7 bases from J, leaving 10 bases between. The CDR3 region has the DNA TGTGCCAGCAGCTTAGATGGGGCTGGTGGCTACACCTTC. Translated, it gives CASSLDGAGGYTF. Drawing the rest from reference TRBV7-2 and TRBJ1-2, the complete variable domain is GAGVSQSPSNKVTEKGKDVELRCDPISGHTALYWYRQSLGQGLEFLIYFQGNSAPDKSGLPSDRFSAERTGGSVSTLTIQRTQQEDSAVYLCASSLDGAGGYTFGSGTRLTVV.

The chain employs TRBV7-2 and TRBJ2-3; D possibly corresponds to TRBD2 (5 bases). CDR3 length equals 14 residues. CDR1 and CDR2 (germline): SGHTA, FQGNSA. V shed 0 bases and J shed 6 bases, with 10 bases lying between them. The CDR3 sequence is CASSLATRIDTQYF. The CDR3 region has the DNA TGTGCCAGCAGCTTAGCTACTAGGATTGATACGCAGTATTTT. Full variable domain (outside the CDR3, taken from reference TRBV7-2 and TRBJ2-3): GAGVSQSPSNKVTEKGKDVELRCDPISGHTALYWYRQSLGQGLEFLIYFQGNSAPDKSGLPSDRFSAERTGGSVSTLTIQRTQQEDSAVYLCASSLATRIDTQYFGPGTRLTVL.

The chain has TRBV2 and TRBJ1-1, with D unresolved. Germline V CDR1 and CDR2: SNHLY, FYNNEI. The CDR3 extends over 10 amino acids. V shed 8 bases and J shed 13 bases, with 14 bases lying between them. The CDR3 nucleotides read TGTGCCAGCGGGAGGTCTAAAGGTTTCTTT. It yields the protein CASGRSKGFF.

The V and J genes are TRBV5-1 and TRBJ1-1; D is unresolved. Germline assignment: CDR1 SGHRS and CDR2 YFSETQ. The length of the CDR3 is 14 residues. Trimming removed 4 bases from V and 4 bases from J, with 14 bases in between. The CDR3, as DNA: TGCGCCAGCAGCGCGTTAGGGCCCGGCACTGAAGCTTTCTTT. Its translation is CASSALGPGTEAFF.

V gene TRBV29-1 combines with J gene TRBJ1-6; D is unclear. V was trimmed by 5 bases and J by 4 bases, leaving 9 bases between them. The length of the CDR3 is 13 residues. Germline CDR1 SQVTM, CDR2 ANQGSEA. This CDR3 reads CSVKESYNSPLHF. In DNA, the CDR3 is TGCAGCGTTAAGGAGTCTTATAATTCACCCCTCCACTTT.

The chain recombines TRBV11-3 with TRBJ1-1; maybe TRBD1 (6 bases). Trimming pared 1 base from V and 4 bases from J, leaving 10 bases between. The CDR3 contains 14 residues. Germline CDR1 and CDR2: SGHNT and YENEEA. CDR3 amino acids: CASSLGQGSTEAFF. The CDR3 bases are TGTGCCAGCAGCTTAGGTCAGGGGAGCACTGAAGCTTTCTTT.

This clone has just one count. The J gene is TRBJ1-3, the V gene TRBV5-1, with TRBD1 matching over 9 bases. The CDR3 is 16 amino acids. With 6 bases clipped from V and 3 bases from J, the junction kept 10 bases outside the gene matches. CDR1 SGHRS and CDR2 YFSETQ come from the germline V gene. The CDR3 reads CASIPGQGVVGNTIYF. The CDR3 DNA is TGCGCCAGCATACCGGGACAGGGTGTAGTTGGAAACACCATATATTTT.

This chain links TRBV6-1 with TRBJ2-1; D uncertain. Per the germline V gene, CDR1 is MNHNS and CDR2 is SASEGT. V was shortened by 2 bases and J by 5 bases, with 4 bases between the two germline ends. The CDR3 consists of 12 residues. CDR3 region: CASSEWDNEQFF. The CDR3 nucleotides are TGTGCCAGCAGTGAATGGGACAATGAGCAGTTCTTC.

The chain joins TRBV6-6 to TRBJ2-7; perhaps TRBD1 as D (6 bases). This CDR3 spans 13 amino acids. Germline CDR1 is MNHNY and CDR2 is SVGAGI (reference sequence). V lost 7 bases, J lost 7 bases, and 17 bases lay in between. The CDR3 DNA reads TGTGCCAGCAAATCTTCAGGGGTGGGGGAGCAGTACTTC. Translating gives CASKSSGVGEQYF.

The chain is built from TRBV5-5 and TRBJ2-3, with 12 bases matching TRBD2. V was pared by 0 bases and J by 3 bases, with 5 bases of the junction left unmatched. Germline CDR1 SGHKS, CDR2 YYEKEE (reference sequence). This CDR3 spans 17 amino acids. This CDR3 reads CASSLGASGRVTDTQYF. As DNA, the CDR3 is TGTGCCAGCAGCTTGGGGGCTAGCGGGAGGGTAACAGATACGCAGTATTTT.

The gene calls are TRBV5-4 and TRBJ2-2, with unresolved D. In germline, CDR1 is SGHNT, CDR2 YYREEE (reference sequence). This CDR3 spans 16 amino acids. V shed 0 bases and J shed 3 bases, with 12 bases lying between them. CDR3 region: CASSLVSSLDTGELFF. CDR3 DNA sequence: TGTGCCAGCAGCTTGGTCAGCTCCCTCGACACCGGGGAGCTGTTTTTT.